One and the same sample provided the 32 T cell receptor beta chains below, sequenced in a study of T cells in Graves' hyperthyroidism and ophthalmopathy. Amplified TCR beta CDR3 regions derived from RNA transcripts. The HTBI set primed first-round TCR CDR3 RT-PCR. MiXCR was run by TCRdb on the multiplex PCR reads, yielding one entry per CDR3 protein. The sample includes a few hundred thousand distinct CDR3 sequences, more than 12% of them seen just once. Sequenced: blood. These receptors came from a woman between 25 and 40 years old with Graves' ophthalmopathy.

In its sample, this clonotype was seen many times. The gene calls are TRBV12-3 or TRBV12-4 and TRBJ2-2; unclear D gene. Between the trimmed V and J ends, which lost 4 bases and 4 bases, there was a span of 10 bases. The CDR3 has 14 residues. CDR3 bases: TGTGCCAGCAGTTCACTAATTGGCACCGGGGAGCTGTTTTTT. Its protein product is CASSSLIGTGELFF.

As for this clonotype: A junction boundary mismatches the germline segment, possibly from a read error. This chain connects TRBV2 to TRBJ1-3; the D gene is possibly TRBD1 (6 bases). CDR1 and CDR2 from the germline V gene are SNHLY and FYNNEI. The CDR3 loop spans 17 amino acids. CDR3 loop: CASSALGGATSGDTIYF. The CDR3 bases are TGTGCCAGCAGTGCGCTCGGGGGGGCAACCTCTGGAGACACCATATATTTT.

This clonotype was counted ten times or more. This rearrangement joins TRBV28 to TRBJ1-2; D is perhaps TRBD1 (6 bases). The V gene's germline CDR1 is MDHEN and CDR2 SYDVKM. The CDR3 loop spans 14 amino acids. The V gene lost 3 bases and the J gene lost 3 bases, with 11 bases spanning the gap. The DNA of the CDR3 is TGTGCCAGCAGTTTCATGGGGGCTGACTATGGCTACACCTTC. This sequence encodes CASSFMGADYGYTF.

This clonotype was found many times. The rearrangement links TRBV20-1 to TRBJ1-4; 7 nucleotides line up with TRBD1. With V trimmed by 4 bases and J by 5 bases, 7 bases remained unmatched. The CDR3 length is 14 residues. Germline V lookup: CDR1 DFQATT, CDR2 SNEGSKA (reference sequence). CDR3 coding DNA: TGCAGTGCTACCCCGGGACAGTCGAATGAAAAACTGTTTTTT. Its protein product is CSATPGQSNEKLFF.

This clonotype has ten or more counts. V gene TRBV6-2 or TRBV6-3 combines with J gene TRBJ2-3; 9 bases map to TRBD1. The CDR3 has 14 amino acids. Trimming cost V 8 bases and J 6 bases; bases outside gene matches: 9. The V gene's germline CDR1 is MNHEY and CDR2 SVGEGT. The CDR3 is CASRDREVLDTQYF. The DNA of the CDR3 is TGTGCCAGCCGGGACAGGGAGGTTTTGGATACGCAGTATTTT.

This clonotype was seen at least ten times. The chain carries TRBV18 and TRBJ1-2; D gene uncertain. V was cut by 0 bases and J by 0 bases, with 8 bases left in between. Germline CDR1 KGHSH, CDR2 LQKENI. The CDR3 contains 15 residues. CDR3 DNA sequence: TGTGCCAGCTCACCACCGCTCACGGCTAACTATGGCTACACCTTC. Translated: CASSPPLTANYGYTF.

The chain employs TRBV5-1 and TRBJ2-5, with 7 bases that match TRBD1. Germline CDR1 reads SGHRS; CDR2 reads YFSETQ. V gave up 4 bases and J gave up 1 base; unmatched junction bases: 10. The CDR3 extends over 16 amino acids. CDR3 DNA: TGCGCCAGCAGCAAAGACAGGGCCCGTCTCCAAGAGACCCAGTACTTC. Protein product: CASSKDRARLQETQYF. Supplemented by reference TRBV5-1 and TRBJ2-5, the full variable domain reads KAGVTQTPRYLIKTRGQQVTLSCSPISGHRSVSWYQQTPGQGLQFLFEYFSETQRNKGNFPGRFSGRQFSNSRSEMNVSTLELGDSALYLCASSKDRARLQETQYFGPGTRLLVL.

This clonotype was detected ten times or more. V gene TRBV2 combines with J gene TRBJ2-7; 8 bases agree with TRBD2. Germline loops: CDR1 SNHLY, CDR2 FYNNEI. This CDR3 has 15 residues. With 2 bases clipped from V and 3 bases from J, the junction kept 6 bases outside the gene matches. In DNA, the CDR3 is TGTGCCAGCAGTGAATCACTAGCGGAAGACTACGAGCAGTACTTC. Translation gives CASSESLAEDYEQYF.

This clonotype was found many times. The CDR3 nucleotides read TGTGCCAGCAGTTTATCGGTTTCCTACGAGCAGTACTTC. Its translation: CASSLSVSYEQYF. The chain combines TRBV27 with TRBJ2-7; D is unclear. The CDR3 is 13 residues long. Looked up from germline, CDR1 is MNHEY and CDR2 is SMNVEV (reference sequence). V lost 0 bases and J lost 1, with 4 bases in between.

At least ten counts were recorded for this clonotype. The gene calls are TRBV6-1 and TRBJ2-1, with D perhaps matching TRBD1 (6 bases). The CDR3 covers 14 residues. Trimming took 4 bases from V and 9 from J, leaving 16 bases between them. Looked up from germline, CDR1 is MNHNS and CDR2 is SASEGT. The CDR3 reads CASSGQAYQGEQFF. The CDR3 DNA reads as TGTGCCAGCAGTGGACAGGCTTACCAGGGTGAGCAGTTCTTC.

Regarding this clonotype: This clone may be a read error of a much larger clone one base away. Here the CDR3 reads CASIQYNEQYF. The CDR3 nucleotides read TGTGCCAGCATTCAGTACAATGAGCAGTACTTC. The chain employs TRBV2 and TRBJ2-1; no definite D call. TRBJ2-7 explains the end of the DNA better; the J call may be wrong. CDR3 length equals 11 residues. CDR1 SNHLY and CDR2 FYNNEI come from the germline V gene.

This clonotype was found many times. This chain joins TRBV6-1 and TRBJ2-3; 8 nucleotides align to TRBD2. Germline CDR1 is MNHNS and CDR2 is SASEGT. The CDR3 is 16 amino acids. V lost 2 bases, J lost 5 bases, and 9 bases stayed unmatched. CDR3 residues: CASSERPGLGGDTQYF. For the CDR3, the DNA is TGTGCCAGCAGTGAAAGACCGGGACTAGGAGGAGATACGCAGTATTTT.

This clonotype was counted at least ten times. The rearrangement links TRBV30 to TRBJ1-6, with 7 bases lining up with TRBD1. Germline V CDR1 and CDR2: GTSNPN, SVGIG (reference sequence). Germline trimming cut 4 bases from V and 9 bases from J; bases unmatched to any gene: 6. This CDR3 has 13 amino acids. CDR3 sequence (DNA): TGTGCCTGGAAACAGGGGTGGGCTTCACCCCTCCACTTT. Protein sequence: CAWKQGWASPLHF.

This clonotype was counted many times. The chain carries TRBV11-1 and TRBJ2-7; the D gene is possibly TRBD2 (5 bases). There are 14 residues in the CDR3. V lost 3 bases, J lost 5 bases, and 14 bases lay in between. Germline CDR1 reads SGHAT; CDR2 reads FQDESV (reference sequence). In DNA form, the CDR3 reads TGTGCCAGCAGCTTTTTGGTGGCCGGGGACGAGCAGTACTTC. This encodes CASSFLVAGDEQYF.

This clonotype appeared many times. The chain joins TRBV12-3 or TRBV12-4 to TRBJ2-7; maybe TRBD2 (5 bases). CDR3 length: 13 amino acids. With 2 bases removed from V and 7 bases from J, the gap between germline ends came to 12 bases. CDR3 in DNA: TGTGCCAGCAGTTTAAACGCCCGCGGGGAGCAGTACTTC. Its protein product is CASSLNARGEQYF.

A few counts support this clonotype. V gene TRBV9 combines with J gene TRBJ2-3; 14 bases match TRBD2. The CDR3 covers 15 residues. V lost 3 bases and J lost 6; bases outside the gene matches: 3. Germline CDR1 reads SGDLS; CDR2 reads YYNGEE. The CDR3 spells CASSGTSGGHDTQYF. The DNA of the CDR3 is TGTGCCAGCAGCGGGACTAGCGGGGGGCATGATACGCAGTATTTT.

This clonotype occurred a few times. This chain connects TRBV25-1 to TRBJ1-1; 9 positions agree with TRBD1. The CDR3 is 15 amino acids. CDR1 and CDR2 from the germline V gene are MGHDK and SYGVNS. V was clipped by 2 bases and J by 6 bases; unmatched bases: 7. CDR3 loop: CASSERDRAAPEAFF. CDR3 in DNA: TGTGCCAGCAGTGAACGGGACAGGGCGGCACCTGAAGCTTTCTTT.

This clonotype was observed at least ten times. Mismatch with germline at one junction end may stem from a read error. This chain uses TRBV2 with TRBJ2-5; no definite D call. The length of the CDR3 is 14 residues. CDR1 SNHLY and CDR2 FYNNEI come from the germline V gene. Here the CDR3 DNA reads TGTGCCAGCAGCGAAGGTCGTTACCAAGAGACCCAGTACTTC. Translation gives CASSEGRYQETQYF.

This clonotype was seen repeatedly, ten times or more. The V and J genes are TRBV20-1 and TRBJ1-2, with D unresolved. V lost 5 bases and J 0 bases, leaving 22 bases between the germline ends. Germline V lookup: CDR1 DFQATT, CDR2 SNEGSKA (reference sequence). The CDR3 is 17 residues long. CDR3 nucleotides: TGCAGTGCTCCGGGCCCCCATTCCTCTTTAGCTAACTATGGCTACACCTTC. This translates into CSAPGPHSSLANYGYTF.

The chain recombines TRBV4-1 with TRBJ2-7; no clear D gene. The CDR3 has 15 residues. Trimming removed 0 bases from V and 2 bases from J, with 11 bases in between. Germline V gene sequence: CDR1 MGHRA, CDR2 YSYEKL. The CDR3 DNA sequence: TGCGCCAGCAGCCAAGATCGGAACAGTGCCTACGAGCAGTACTTC. Its protein is CASSQDRNSAYEQYF.

This clonotype has a count of ten or more. V gene TRBV19 combines with J gene TRBJ2-1; TRBD1 might be the D (6 bases). Germline CDR1 reads LNHDA; CDR2 reads SQIVND (reference sequence). Trimming took off 7 bases at V and 10 bases at J, with 20 bases between the two ends. The length of the CDR3 is 14 residues. CDR3 sequence: CASTETGGWGEQFF. The CDR3 nucleotides read TGTGCCAGTACGGAGACAGGCGGTTGGGGGGAGCAGTTCTTC.

This clonotype was counted a few times. The rearrangement joins TRBV2 to TRBJ1-1; D unclear. Germline V gives CDR1 SNHLY, CDR2 FYNNEI. The CDR3 length is 14 residues. The V end lost 8 bases, the J end lost 1 base, and 14 bases lay between the germline ends. CDR3 nucleotide sequence: TGTGCCAGCGTCCCGGACTGGGGGAACACTGAAGCTTTCTTT. Amino acids: CASVPDWGNTEAFF.

The chain combines TRBV11-2 with TRBJ2-1; D possibly corresponds to TRBD1 (6 bases). CDR1 and CDR2 from the germline V gene are SGHAT and FQNNGV. V was pared by 5 bases and J by 10 bases, with 18 bases between. The CDR3 has 14 residues. CDR3 coding DNA: TGTGCCAGCAGCCTCAGTAGTGGGGGCCTAGAGCAGTTCTTC. This translates into CASSLSSGGLEQFF.

This clonotype was picked up a small number of times. One end of the junction varies from germline; a read error may be responsible. The chain is built from TRBV7-9 and TRBJ2-5; 10 bases are a match to TRBD2. CDR1 and CDR2 (germline): SEHNR, FQNEAQ (reference sequence). CDR3 length: 13 amino acids. CDR3 sequence (DNA): TGTGCCAGCAGCTTACTAGCGGGGGAGACCCAGCACTTC. This encodes CASSLLAGETQHF.

This clonotype was seen ten or more times. The rearrangement uses TRBV11-2 and TRBJ1-6; possible D gene TRBD1, 6 bases. The CDR3 has 16 amino acids. In germline, CDR1 is SGHAT, CDR2 FQNNGV. V shed 6 bases and J shed 10 bases, with 22 bases lying between them. CDR3 coding DNA: TGTGCCAGCAGTCACAATCGGGACACCGGATTCTCACCCCTCCACTTT. Amino acid sequence: CASSHNRDTGFSPLHF.

This clonotype was observed a few times. The chain links TRBV15 to TRBJ2-5; 9 nucleotides align to TRBD2. The CDR3 length is 15 residues. Germline CDR1 and CDR2: LNHNV and YYDKDF (reference sequence). V trimming: 0 bases; J trimming: 2 bases; junction bases outside the gene matches: 1. The CDR3 DNA follows: TGTGCCACCAGCAGAGATCTAGCGGGGCAAGAGACCCAGTACTTC. Residues: CATSRDLAGQETQYF.

This clonotype was seen only once. A much bigger clone sits one base away, suggesting this may be a read error. The CDR3 does not close with the conserved phenylalanine or tryptophan, likely indicating a read error. The chain carries TRBV27 and TRBJ2-3; TRBD1 is a possible D gene (6 bases). This CDR3 region has 14 residues. In germline, CDR1 is MNHEY, CDR2 SMNVEV (reference sequence). With 7 bases removed from V and 2 bases from J, the gap between germline ends came to 13 bases. The CDR3 loop is CASTSRGTTDTQYS. As DNA, the CDR3 is TGTGCCAGCACCTCGAGGGGGACCACAGATACGCAGTATTCT.

This clonotype was picked up many times. The chain carries TRBV2 and TRBJ2-5; TRBD1 aligns across 9 bases. Germline CDR1 and CDR2: SNHLY and FYNNEI. The CDR3 is made up of 14 amino acids. The ends lost 6 bases at V and 5 bases at J; junction bases unmatched: 7. DNA of the CDR3: TGTGCCAGCAGGGGGACAGGGATGGGGGAGACCCAGTACTTC. Translation: CASRGTGMGETQYF.

This chain connects TRBV9 to TRBJ2-5; perhaps D is TRBD1 or TRBD2 (5 bases each). The CDR3 has 13 amino acids. Germline V CDR1 and CDR2: SGDLS, YYNGEE. The ends were cut back, 7 bases at V and 1 base at J, with 11 bases in the middle. CDR3 nucleotide sequence: TGTGCCAGCGGAGGACACATCCAAGAGACCCAGTACTTC. It translates to CASGGHIQETQYF.

This clonotype occurred many times. J is TRBJ1-5 and V is TRBV7-2, with 9 nucleotides matching TRBD1. Per germline, CDR1 SGHTA and CDR2 FQGNSA. The CDR3 loop spans 15 amino acids. V gave up 5 bases and J gave up 6 bases; unmatched junction bases: 8. The chain's CDR3 is CASSGRTGVSQPQHF. As DNA, the CDR3 is TGTGCCAGCAGCGGACGGACAGGGGTGTCTCAGCCCCAGCATTTT.

This clonotype was counted many times. The chain couples TRBV18 to TRBJ2-7, with TRBD2 as a possible D gene (6 bases). The germline V and J ends were trimmed by 0 bases and 6 bases, with 15 bases remaining between them. The CDR3 contains 15 residues. Germline CDR1 is KGHSH and CDR2 is LQKENI. For the CDR3, the DNA is TGTGCCAGCTCACCACCGGGGGGACTGGGGGGCGAGCAGTACTTC. It yields the protein CASSPPGGLGGEQYF.

This clonotype came up many times. The V call is TRBV6-1, the J call TRBJ2-7, with 7 bases that match TRBD1. Germline CDR1 and CDR2: MNHNS and SASEGT. The CDR3 extends over 15 amino acids. J gave up 4 bases and V 5 bases, and 11 bases lay outside the gene matches. CDR3 in amino acids: CASSYLTGNGYEQYF. CDR3 bases: TGTGCCAGCAGTTACCTGACAGGGAACGGATACGAGCAGTACTTC.